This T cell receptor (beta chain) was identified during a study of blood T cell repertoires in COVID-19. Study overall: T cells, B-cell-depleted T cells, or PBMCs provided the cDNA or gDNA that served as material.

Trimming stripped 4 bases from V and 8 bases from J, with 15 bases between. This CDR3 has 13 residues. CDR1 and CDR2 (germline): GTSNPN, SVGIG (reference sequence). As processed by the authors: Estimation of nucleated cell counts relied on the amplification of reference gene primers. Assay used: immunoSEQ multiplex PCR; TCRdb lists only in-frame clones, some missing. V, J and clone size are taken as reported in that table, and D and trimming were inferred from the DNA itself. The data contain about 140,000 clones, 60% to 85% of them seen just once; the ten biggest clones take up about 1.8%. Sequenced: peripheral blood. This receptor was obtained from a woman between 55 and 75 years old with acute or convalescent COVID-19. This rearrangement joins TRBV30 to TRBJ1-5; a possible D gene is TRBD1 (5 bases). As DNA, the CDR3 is TGTGCCTGGACCACAGGTCCAGGAGAGCCCCAGCATTTT. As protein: CAWTTGPGEPQHF.